Shown below are 10 T cell receptor beta chains from a single sample sequenced in a study of T cells in Graves' hyperthyroidism and ophthalmopathy. TCR beta CDR3 regions were amplified from RNA transcripts. First-round RT-PCR of the TCR CDR3 relied on the HTBI primer set. A single record per CDR3 protein comes from TCRdb applying MiXCR to the multiplex PCR reads. Of 450,000 to 600,000 distinct CDR3 sequences listed, around 15% are singletons. Sequencing input: blood. The receptor source for this set is a woman between 40 and 55 years old with Graves' hyperthyroidism.

The chain recombines TRBV30 with TRBJ1-1; tentative D call: TRBD1 (5 bases). V lost 3 bases to trimming and J lost 0 bases, with 8 bases between them. This CDR3 region has 13 residues. Germline CDR1 GTSNPN, CDR2 SVGIG (reference sequence). For the CDR3, the DNA is TGTGCCTGGAGGGGGCACATGAACACTGAAGCTTTCTTT. Amino acid sequence: CAWRGHMNTEAFF.

This clonotype was detected many times. The V call is TRBV20-1, the J call TRBJ2-3; D tentatively reads TRBD1 or TRBD2 (6 bases each). Trimming cost V 0 bases and J 8 bases, with 18 bases left between them. Germline V CDR1 and CDR2: DFQATT, SNEGSKA (reference sequence). There are 15 residues in the CDR3. CDR3 sequence: CSARDRTAPGATQYF. CDR3 DNA sequence: TGCAGTGCTAGAGATAGGACTGCGCCGGGGGCTACGCAGTATTTT.

Concerning this clonotype: A much more abundant neighbour one base away suggests this may be a read error. The chain carries TRBV10-3 and TRBJ1-2, with D possibly matching TRBD1 (6 bases). Trimming took 11 bases from V and 2 from J, leaving 18 bases between them. This CDR3 spans 14 amino acids. The germline V gene encodes CDR1 ENHRY and CDR2 SYGVKD. The CDR3 spells CAVTDGGLNYGYTF. The DNA for the CDR3 is TGTGCCGTCACCGACGGGGGCCTCAACTATGGCTACACCTTC.

In this sample, this clonotype turned up a few times. The chain recombines TRBV5-6 with TRBJ2-5; TRBD2 might be the D (5 bases). V lost 5 bases and J lost 3, with 14 bases in between. The germline CDR1 and CDR2 sequences are SGHDT and YYEEEE. The CDR3 runs to 14 residues. The CDR3 sequence: CASSHRELEETQYF. DNA for the CDR3: TGTGCCAGCAGTCACCGGGAACTTGAAGAGACCCAGTACTTC.

This chain uses TRBV30 with TRBJ2-1, with D unclear. Germline V gives CDR1 GTSNPN, CDR2 SVGIG (reference sequence). V gave up 3 bases and J gave up 7 bases, with 13 bases separating them. The CDR3 has 13 residues. The DNA of the CDR3 is TGTGCCTGGAGCGTCCTCTCCGGGAATGAGCAGTTCTTC. This codes for CAWSVLSGNEQFF.

This chain joins TRBV5-1 and TRBJ2-2; D is undetermined. This CDR3 contains 15 residues. V lost 4 bases, J lost 0 bases, and 10 bases lay in between. The germline V gene encodes CDR1 SGHRS and CDR2 YFSETQ. The CDR3 nucleotides read TGCGCCAGCAGCACTTCTCAATCGAACACCGGGGAGCTGTTTTTT. It specifies CASSTSQSNTGELFF.

The V call is TRBV20-1, the J call TRBJ2-5, with D uncertain. This CDR3 is 12 amino acids long. V lost 3 bases, J lost 7 bases, and 12 bases lay in between. CDR1 and CDR2 from the germline V gene are DFQATT and SNEGSKA (reference sequence). This chain's CDR3 is CSASDSPGTQYF. CDR3 sequence (DNA): TGCAGTGCTAGTGATAGCCCGGGGACCCAGTACTTC.

This clonotype came up many times. This chain links TRBV20-1 with TRBJ2-4; 8 positions match TRBD1. The CDR3 spans 14 residues. Unmatched junction bases numbered 4, after V lost 5 bases and J lost 1 base. Germline V CDR1 and CDR2: DFQATT, SNEGSKA (reference sequence). The DNA of the CDR3 is TGCAGTGCTGGACAGGGAACGGCCAAAAACATTCAGTACTTC. Translated: CSAGQGTAKNIQYF.

This clonotype was counted many times. This sequence may be a read error, since a much larger clone differs from it by one base. J is TRBJ1-4 and V is TRBV6-5; TRBD1 aligns across 7 bases. Germline CDR1 reads MNHEY; CDR2 reads SVGAGI. The CDR3 runs 14 residues. V lost 6 bases, J lost 4 bases, and 5 bases stayed unmatched. The CDR3 reads CASSHGTDNEKLFF. Here the CDR3 DNA reads TGTGCCAGCAGCCACGGGACAGATAATGAAAAACTGTTTTTT.

This clonotype was found many times. The rearrangement joins TRBV3-1 to TRBJ2-3; 15 bases fit TRBD2. The CDR3 is 17 amino acids. Germline lookup yields CDR1 LGHDT and CDR2 YNNKEL (reference sequence). Trimming removed 4 bases from V and 5 bases from J; junction bases left unmatched: 7. The CDR3 bases are TGTGCCAGCAGCCTAGGGACTAGCGGGAGGAGGGTAGATACGCAGTATTTT. The encoded protein is CASSLGTSGRRVDTQYF.